These T cell receptor beta chains were read from a single sample in a study of blood T cells in healthy people across ages. TCRdb re-derived calls from the 5' RACE reads in MiXCR, one entry per CDR3 protein. The sample lists about 800,000 distinct CDR3 sequences, 25% occurring once. These sequences were also reported in another study, on T cells of mothers and their children.

Sequences were obtained from blood. The receptor set was obtained from a boy between 10 and 17 years old in good health. The CDR3 runs from the conserved cysteine through the conserved F or W. D genes are given only for firm matches. Clone size is given for some rows only: seen once, a few or many times, or a class if the clone is expanded.

>TRBV20-1|few|TRBJ2-2|.
CSARPVDIANTGELFF
TGCAGTGCTAGACCGGTAGACATAGCGAACACCGGGGAGCTGTTTTTT
>TRBV7-2|.|TRBJ1-1|.
CASSLSGQGSLEAFF
TGTGCCAGCAGCTTAAGCGGGCAGGGCTCCCTTGAAGCTTTCTTT
>TRBV28|few|TRBJ1-5|TRBD1
CASSNDRALIPQHF
TGTGCCAGCAGCAACGACAGGGCTCTTATCCCCCAGCATTTT
>TRBV20-1|.|TRBJ2-2|TRBD1
CSARPHRGQGTGELFF
TGCAGTGCTAGACCTCACAGGGGCCAAGGCACCGGGGAGCTGTTTTTT
>TRBV19|few|TRBJ1-5|.
CASRRRKDSNGNQPQHF
TGTGCCAGTAGACGTCGAAAGGACAGTAATGGTAATCAGCCCCAGCATTTT
>TRBV5-1|few|TRBJ1-2|TRBD1
CASSLDRGRGDYTF
TGCGCCAGCAGCTTGGACAGGGGGCGTGGGGACTACACCTTC
>TRBV29-1|few|TRBJ2-1|.
CSVAQPVTYNEQFF
TGCAGCGTTGCCCAGCCAGTTACCTACAATGAGCAGTTCTTC
>TRBV27|.|TRBJ2-7|.
CASSFPGHLYEQYF
TGTGCCAGCAGTTTCCCGGGACACCTCTACGAGCAGTACTTC
>TRBV5-1|once|TRBJ2-5|TRBD2
CASSLALAGLKRETQYF
TGCGCCAGCAGCTTGGCACTAGCGGGCCTTAAGCGGGAGACCCAGTACTTC
>TRBV14|many|TRBJ2-1|.
CASSQDHEQFF
TGTGCCAGCAGCCAAGACCATGAGCAGTTCTTC
>TRBV28|.|TRBJ2-2|.
CASSLDEGTTNTGELFF
TGTGCCAGCAGTTTAGACGAGGGGACAACGAACACCGGGGAGCTGTTTTTT
>TRBV6-2/TRBV6-3|.|TRBJ1-6|.
CASRHTGGGYNSPLHF
TGTGCCAGCAGACACACGGGAGGTGGTTATAATTCACCCCTCCACTTT
>TRBV20-1|.|TRBJ1-2|.
CSASRGSGGLSYTF
TGCAGTGCTAGCCGAGGATCGGGGGGTCTTAGCTACACCTTC
>TRBV7-3|.|TRBJ1-1|.
CASSLNGQTNTEAFF
TGTGCCAGCAGCTTAAACGGACAGACGAACACTGAAGCTTTCTTT
>TRBV7-9|.|TRBJ1-2|.
CASRSGVLYGYTF
TGTGCCAGCAGGTCGGGGGTTCTCTATGGCTACACCTTC